Presented here are 3 T cell receptor beta chains from one specimen sequenced in a study of OX40 agonist ivuxolimab in advanced cancers. Some clones are missing from TCRdb's copy, which holds only in-frame ones; the method was immunoSEQ multiplex PCR. The sample consists of tens of thousands of clones, roughly 90% of them appearing once. Sequenced material: CD4+ or CD8+ T cells sorted from blood, taken in a trial of the OX40 agonist ivuxolimab. The receptors stem from an adult with an advanced solid tumor such as melanoma, head and neck, liver or kidney cancer.

The chain recombines TRBV11-2 with TRBJ1-1; the D gene is possibly TRBD1 (6 bases). CDR3 length equals 17 residues. Trimming removed 5 bases at V and 1 base at J, with 20 bases between. CDR1 is SGHAT and CDR2 is FQNNGV in the germline V gene. The CDR3 loop is CASSTHPRQAKNTEAFF. CDR3 DNA sequence: TGTGCCAGCAGCACTCACCCCCGACAGGCTAAGAACACTGAAGCTTTCTTT. Full variable domain (rest looked up from reference TRBV11-2 and TRBJ1-1): EAGVAQSPRYKIIEKRQSVAFWCNPISGHATLYWYQQILGQGPKLLIQFQNNGVVDDSQLPKDRFSAERLKGVDSTLKIQPAKLEDSAVYLCASSTHPRQAKNTEAFFGQGTRLTVV.

The rearrangement uses TRBV4-1 and TRBJ2-1; D assignment may be TRBD1 or TRBD2 (5 bases each). V shed 1 base and J shed 1 base, with 11 bases lying between them. CDR1 is MGHRA and CDR2 is YSYEKL in the germline V gene. This CDR3 contains 16 residues. DNA for the CDR3: TGCGCCAGCAGCCAAGGGGACCGGGGTTCCTACAATGAGCAGTTCTTC. This gives the protein CASSQGDRGSYNEQFF.

The chain has TRBV4-3 and TRBJ1-4; maybe TRBD1 (5 bases). The V end was cut by 2 bases, the J end by 5 bases, with 12 bases between. The CDR3 is 15 amino acids. Germline loops: CDR1 LGHNA, CDR2 YSLEER. CDR3 in DNA: TGCGCCAGCAGCCAATTCCCAGGGAAAAATGAAAAACTGTTTTTT. It codes for CASSQFPGKNEKLFF.